The T cell receptor beta chain under discussion was sequenced for a study of naive and memory T cell subsets. Broader study findings: Each distinct alpha or beta sequence counts as one clonotype. In naive cells, over 95% of TCR sequences were seen only once.

Two oligonucleotides, mixed equimolar, formed the beta constant-region primer covering TRBC1 and TRBC2. TCRdb fed the UMI-ligation and nested PCR reads into MiXCR, producing one record per CDR3 protein. The profile shows some 85,000 distinct CDR3 sequences, roughly 13% of them singletons. This clonotype was seen only a few times. Its antigen remains unknown. The CDR3 sequence is 15 residues long. Germline CDR1 SGHTA, CDR2 FQGNSA. The V gene lost 8 bases and the J gene lost 3 bases, with 17 bases spanning the gap. Material for sequencing was central memory CD4+ T cells from blood. J is TRBJ2-1 and V is TRBV7-2; perhaps TRBD1 as D (6 bases). The clonotype was recovered from a human donor in good health. CDR3 sequence reads: CASAGYRAVYNEQFF. Here the CDR3 DNA reads TGTGCCAGCGCCGGGTACAGGGCGGTCTACAATGAGCAGTTCTTC.